Below, 5 T cell receptor beta chains from the same sample are listed, as sequenced in a study of cytomegalovirus exposure and HLA in healthy donors. The study ran its PCR with 60 Vbeta and 13 Jbeta primers. Repertoires were generated with immunoSEQ multiplex PCR, while TCRdb's copy carries only in-frame clones and drops some. The sample consists of under 200,000 clones, 78% of them appearing once. The specimen sequenced was PBMCs. These receptors were collected from a woman in her thirties in good health and CMV-seropositive.

The V call is TRBV5-1, the J call TRBJ1-1, with D tentatively TRBD1 (5 bases). CDR1 and CDR2 from the germline V gene are SGHRS and YFSETQ. Between the trimmed V and J ends, which lost 5 bases and 3 bases, there was a span of 11 bases. This CDR3 is built from 13 residues. CDR3 sequence reads: CASRVRADTEAFF. The CDR3 nucleotides read TGCGCCAGCAGGGTCAGGGCTGACACTGAAGCTTTCTTT.

The rearrangement uses TRBV6-5 and TRBJ2-2; a weak D match, TRBD1 (6 bases). The ends were cut back, 5 bases at V and 4 bases at J, with 11 bases in the middle. The germline V gene has CDR1 MNHEY and CDR2 SVGAGI. The CDR3 has 14 amino acids. In DNA form, the CDR3 reads TGTGCCAGCAGTACACAGGGAAGCACCGGGGAGCTGTTTTTT. This encodes CASSTQGSTGELFF.

The rearrangement joins TRBV7-8 to TRBJ1-3; TRBD1 matches 7 bases. With 7 bases clipped from V and 4 bases from J, the junction kept 10 bases outside the gene matches. Germline CDR1 is SGHVS and CDR2 is FQNEAQ. This CDR3 region has 15 residues. As DNA, the CDR3 is TGTGCCAGCAAACCCCGACAGGGTGAAGGAAACACCATATATTTT. Translation: CASKPRQGEGNTIYF.

The V gene is TRBV5-1, the J gene TRBJ2-5; 12 bases agree with TRBD2. The CDR3 totals 15 residues. Germline loops: CDR1 SGHRS, CDR2 YFSETQ. V shed 4 bases and J 5 bases; nucleotides not matched to a gene: 6. This CDR3 is CASSVTSGSGETQYF. Here the CDR3 DNA reads TGCGCCAGCAGCGTGACTAGCGGGAGCGGCGAGACCCAGTACTTC.

The V and J genes are TRBV28 and TRBJ1-1; D possibly corresponds to TRBD1 (5 bases). The CDR3 has 12 residues. Trimming stripped 4 bases from V and 5 bases from J, with 8 bases between. Germline V gene sequence: CDR1 MDHEN, CDR2 SYDVKM. The CDR3 sequence is CASSSQGTEAFF. In DNA form, the CDR3 reads TGTGCCAGCAGTTCTCAGGGAACTGAAGCTTTCTTT.